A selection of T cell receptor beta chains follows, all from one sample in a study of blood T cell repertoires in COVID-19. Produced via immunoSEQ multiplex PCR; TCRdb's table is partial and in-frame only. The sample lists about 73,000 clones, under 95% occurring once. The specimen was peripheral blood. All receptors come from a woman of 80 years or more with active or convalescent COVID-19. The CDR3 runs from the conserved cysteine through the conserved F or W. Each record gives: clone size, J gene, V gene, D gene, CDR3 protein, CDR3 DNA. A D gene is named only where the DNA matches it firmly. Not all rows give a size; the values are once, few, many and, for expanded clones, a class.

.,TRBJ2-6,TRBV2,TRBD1,CATQGGVSSGANVLTF,TGTGCCACCCAAGGGGGCGTGAGCTCTGGGGCCAACGTCCTGACTTTC
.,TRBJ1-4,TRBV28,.,CASSLLGAGVKNEKLFF,TGTGCCAGCAGTTTACTGGGGGCAGGTGTCAAAAATGAAAAACTGTTTTTT
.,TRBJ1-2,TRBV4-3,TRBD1,CASSQDEAGTDNYGYTF,TGCGCCAGCAGCCAAGATGAGGCCGGGACAGATAACTATGGCTACACCTTC
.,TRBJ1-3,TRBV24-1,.,CATSDRSSGNTIYF,TGTGCCACCAGTGATCGCAGCTCTGGAAACACCATATATTTT
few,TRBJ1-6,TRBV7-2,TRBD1,CASSLTGGMGYNSPLHF,TGTGCCAGCAGCTTGACAGGGGGTATGGGCTATAATTCACCCCTCCACTTT
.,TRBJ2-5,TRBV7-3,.,CASSLTSGVGETQYF,TGTGCCAGCAGCTTAACGTCCGGGGTGGGGGAGACCCAGTACTTC
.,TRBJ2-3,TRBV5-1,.,CASNPGTAGADTQYF,TGCGCCAGCAACCCAGGGACTGCTGGGGCAGATACGCAGTATTTT
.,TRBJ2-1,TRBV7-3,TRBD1,CASSPLQGAIYNEQFF,TGTGCCAGCAGCCCCCTACAGGGGGCCATATACAATGAGCAGTTCTTC
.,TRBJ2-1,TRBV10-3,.,CAISGSEMEQFF,TGTGCCATCAGTGGATCGGAGATGGAGCAGTTCTTC
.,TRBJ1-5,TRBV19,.,CASSWGRGNQPQHF,TGTGCCAGTAGTTGGGGTCGCGGGAATCAGCCCCAGCATTTT
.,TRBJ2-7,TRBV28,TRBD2,CASSFASGVYEQYF,TGTGCCAGCAGTTTTGCTAGCGGAGTCTACGAGCAGTACTTC
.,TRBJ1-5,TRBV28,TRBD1,CASSSGTGNSNQPQHF,TGTGCCAGCAGCTCCGGGACAGGGAATAGCAATCAGCCCCAGCATTTT
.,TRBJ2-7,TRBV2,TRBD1,CASSQQGAYEQYF,TGTGCCAGCAGTCAACAGGGGGCCTACGAGCAGTACTTC
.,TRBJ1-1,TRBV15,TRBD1,CATSRPDRGPTEAFF,TGTGCCACCAGCAGACCGGACAGGGGGCCTACTGAAGCTTTCTTT
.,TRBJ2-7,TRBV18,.,CASSPPGTKNSYEQYF,TGTGCCAGCTCACCACCTGGGACAAAAAACTCCTACGAGCAGTACTTC
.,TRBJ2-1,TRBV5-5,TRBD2,CASSLVGTSNEQFF,TGTGCCAGCAGCTTGGTTGGGACTAGCAATGAGCAGTTCTTC
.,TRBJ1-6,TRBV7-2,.,CASSLIEGIDSPLHF,TGTGCCAGCAGCTTAATAGAGGGCATCGATTCACCCCTCCACTTT
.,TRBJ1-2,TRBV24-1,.,CATSAAVGGYTF,TGTGCCACCAGTGCCGCCGTTGGCGGCTACACCTTC
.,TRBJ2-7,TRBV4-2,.,CASSQKMGEVYEQYF,TGTGCCAGCAGCCAAAAAATGGGGGAGGTCTACGAGCAGTACTTC
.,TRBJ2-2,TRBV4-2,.,CASSPNQDTGELFF,TGTGCCAGCAGCCCCAACCAGGACACCGGGGAGCTGTTTTTT
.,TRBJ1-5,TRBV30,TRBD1,CAWSRQGNQPQHF,TGTGCCTGGAGTCGACAGGGGAATCAGCCCCAGCATTTT
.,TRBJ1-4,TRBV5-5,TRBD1,CASSPGTGPPTNEKLFF,TGTGCCAGCAGTCCCGGGACAGGGCCACCTACTAATGAAAAACTGTTTTTT
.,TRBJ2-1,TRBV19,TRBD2,CASSRTSGGNEQFF,TGTGCCAGTTCCCGGACTAGCGGGGGGAATGAGCAGTTCTTC
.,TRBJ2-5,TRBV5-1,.,CASSLRGSGTQETQYF,TGCGCCAGCTCCTTGAGGGGTTCGGGGACACAAGAGACCCAGTACTTC
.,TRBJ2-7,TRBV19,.,CASSRAGPESSYEQYF,TGTGCCAGTAGTAGGGCGGGACCCGAGAGCTCCTACGAGCAGTACTTC
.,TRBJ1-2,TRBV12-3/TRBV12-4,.,CAISGGRNYGYTF,TGTGCCATCTCCGGAGGTAGGAATTATGGCTACACCTTC
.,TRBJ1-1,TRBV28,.,CASTLGAGMNTEAFF,TGTGCCAGCACTTTAGGGGCAGGGATGAACACTGAAGCTTTCTTT
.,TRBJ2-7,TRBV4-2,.,CASSQVRGAAYEQYF,TGTGCCAGCAGCCAAGTCCGGGGGGCTGCCTACGAGCAGTACTTC
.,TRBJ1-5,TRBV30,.,CAWSGYSNQPQHF,TGTGCCTGGTCGGGATATAGCAATCAGCCCCAGCATTTT
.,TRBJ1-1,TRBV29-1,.,CSVTGSTEAFF,TGCAGCGTTACGGGTTCCACTGAAGCTTTCTTT
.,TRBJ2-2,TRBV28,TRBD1,CASSFGTGDTGELFF,TGTGCCAGCAGTTTCGGGACAGGGGATACCGGGGAGCTGTTTTTT
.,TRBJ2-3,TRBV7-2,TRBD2,CASSSLPGGSDTQYF,TGTGCCAGCAGCTCCCTGCCGGGGGGGTCAGATACGCAGTATTTT
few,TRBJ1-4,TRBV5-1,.,CASSLELATNEKLFF,TGCGCCAGCAGCTTGGAACTTGCAACTAATGAAAAACTGTTTTTT
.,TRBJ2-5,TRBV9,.,CASSSNGQLQETQYF,TGTGCCAGCAGCTCCAATGGACAGCTCCAAGAGACCCAGTACTTC
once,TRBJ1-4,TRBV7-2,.,CASSFGFLDYLFF,TGTGCCAGCAGCTTTGGGTTCCTAGATTACCTGTTTTTT
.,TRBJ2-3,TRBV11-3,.,CASSTRQTDTQYF,TGTGCCAGCAGCACTCGACAGACAGATACGCAGTATTTT
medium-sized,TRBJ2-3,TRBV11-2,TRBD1,CASSPNRGATDTQYF,TGTGCCAGCAGCCCCAACAGGGGTGCCACAGATACGCAGTATTTT
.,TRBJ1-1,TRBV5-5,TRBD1,CASSSGQGGTEAFF,TGTGCCAGCAGCAGTGGACAGGGGGGTACTGAAGCTTTCTTT
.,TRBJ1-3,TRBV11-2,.,CASSRIQGDSGNTIYF,TGTGCCAGCAGCCGAATACAGGGAGACTCTGGAAACACCATATATTTT
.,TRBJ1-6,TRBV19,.,CASSIGQYNSPLHF,TGTGCCAGTAGTATAGGCCAGTATAATTCACCCCTCCACTTT
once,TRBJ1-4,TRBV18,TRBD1,CASSPPGTGNEKLFF,TGTGCCAGCTCACCCCCTGGGACAGGGAATGAAAAACTGTTTTTT
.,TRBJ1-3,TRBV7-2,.,CASSLEASSGNTIYF,TGTGCCAGCAGCTTAGAGGCTAGCTCTGGAAACACCATATATTTT
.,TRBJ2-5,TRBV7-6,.,CASSPEDSQETQYF,TGTGCCAGCAGCCCGGAGGACAGTCAAGAGACCCAGTACTTC